This T cell receptor (beta chain) was sequenced for a study of T cells in Graves' hyperthyroidism and ophthalmopathy. The study's findings and limits: Most thyroid clonotypes that were expanded above 0.001 also turned up in blood.

Newly diagnosed patients aged 18 to 65 had hyperthyroidism of under 2 months' duration. Concerning this clonotype: Its antigen is undetermined. A much larger clone lies one base from this, so it may be a read error.

The TCR beta CDR3 regions underwent amplification using RNA transcripts as the source. The primer set for the first-round RT-PCR of the TCR CDR3 was HTBI. A single record per CDR3 protein comes from TCRdb applying MiXCR to the multiplex PCR reads. The table shows almost 600,000 distinct CDR3 sequences, with around 45% occurring only once. V trimming: 5 bases; J trimming: 5 bases; junction bases outside the gene matches: 9. The V gene's germline CDR1 is SEHNR and CDR2 FQNEAQ (reference sequence). The CDR3 contains 15 residues. The V call is TRBV7-9, the J call TRBJ1-5; 7 bases line up with TRBD1. The TCR was taken from a woman between 18 and 29 years old with Graves' hyperthyroidism. The sequencing input was peripheral blood or thyroid tissue (not recorded which). Here the CDR3 DNA reads TGTGCCAGCAGCCAAGGTACAGGGGCGCATCAGCCCCAGCATTTT. Its translation is CASSQGTGAHQPQHF.